Each of the 21 T cell receptor beta chains below was sequenced from the same sample in a study of STAT5B mutations in CD4+ large granular lymphocyte leukemia. This table comes from immunoSEQ multiplex PCR, and its TCRdb copy is limited to in-frame clones, with some not included. The repertoire includes thousands of clones, 65% to 85% of them detected once, and 65% to 75% sits in the top ten. The sample comprised PBMCs. The receptors were gathered from a man in his 70s with CD4+ T-cell large granular lymphocyte leukemia.

This chain links TRBV19 with TRBJ1-2; TRBD1 is a possible D gene (5 bases). V lost 7 bases and J 7 bases, leaving 22 bases between the germline ends. Germline V gene lookup returns CDR1 LNHDA and CDR2 SQIVND (reference sequence). The length of the CDR3 is 15 residues. The CDR3 here is CASTPSGRALAGYTF. The CDR3 DNA sequence: TGTGCCAGTACCCCCTCGGGCAGGGCCTTGGCTGGCTACACCTTC.

The genes are TRBV5-1 and TRBJ2-1, with D possibly TRBD1 on 6 matching bases. Trimming cost V 5 bases and J 3 bases, with 12 bases left between them. The CDR3 has 14 residues. Germline values: CDR1 SGHRS, CDR2 YFSETQ. The CDR3 DNA reads as TGCGCCAGCAGGACGACAGGTAGCTACAATGAGCAGTTCTTC. This gives the protein CASRTTGSYNEQFF. The full variable domain, with the rest looked up from reference TRBV5-1 and TRBJ2-1, is KAGVTQTPRYLIKTRGQQVTLSCSPISGHRSVSWYQQTPGQGLQFLFEYFSETQRNKGNFPGRFSGRQFSNSRSEMNVSTLELGDSALYLCASRTTGSYNEQFFGPGTRLTVL.

This clone came up a few times. This chain uses TRBV7-9 with TRBJ2-2; a possible D gene is TRBD2 (6 bases). Germline CDR1 SEHNR, CDR2 FQNEAQ (reference sequence). This CDR3 is built from 16 residues. The V end lost 4 bases, the J end lost 5 bases, and 17 bases lay between the germline ends. CDR3 nucleotides: TGTGCCAGCAGCTCCTGGGGGGTTGGGCCAACCGGGGAGCTGTTTTTT. Translating it yields CASSSWGVGPTGELFF.

V and J are TRBV5-6 and TRBJ1-5, with D hard to call. The CDR3 has 16 residues. Germline V gene sequence: CDR1 SGHDT, CDR2 YYEEEE. V lost 3 bases to trimming and J lost 2 bases, with 15 bases between them. CDR3 in amino acids: CASSSQTILGNQPQHF. CDR3 in DNA: TGTGCCAGCAGCTCCCAGACAATCCTGGGCAATCAGCCCCAGCATTTT.

The V gene is TRBV11-3, the J gene TRBJ2-3; possible D gene TRBD2, 5 bases. The CDR3 extends over 16 amino acids. CDR1 is SGHNT, CDR2 YENEEA, per germline. Trimming removed 1 base at V and 0 bases at J, with 11 bases between. CDR3 amino acids: CASSLGPGFSTDTQYF. In DNA, the CDR3 is TGTGCCAGCAGCTTAGGGCCGGGATTTAGCACAGATACGCAGTATTTT.

In this sample, this clone turned up once. V gene TRBV14 combines with J gene TRBJ2-1; 7 bases map to TRBD2. The V and J ends lost 6 bases and 1 base, in that order; junction bases with no gene match: 6. The CDR3 loop spans 15 amino acids. Germline V gene sequence: CDR1 SGHDN, CDR2 FVKESK. The CDR3 reads CASSPSLASYNEQFF. The CDR3 nucleotides are TGTGCCAGCAGTCCCTCACTAGCGTCCTACAATGAGCAGTTCTTC.

The chain links TRBV6-4 to TRBJ1-3, with 7 bases matching TRBD1. This CDR3 contains 17 residues. V lost 3 bases, J lost 0 bases, and 8 bases stayed unmatched. Germline V lookup: CDR1 MRHNA, CDR2 SNTAGT. The DNA of the CDR3 is TGTGCCAGCAGTGAATACGACAGGGCTGTCTCTGGAAACACCATATATTTT. Its protein is CASSEYDRAVSGNTIYF.

The chain uses TRBV19 and TRBJ1-2; D might be TRBD1 (5 bases). This CDR3 is built from 12 residues. Germline V gene data show CDR1 as LNHDA and CDR2 as SQIVND (reference sequence). V was shortened by 6 bases and J by 9 bases, with 14 bases between the two germline ends. CDR3 sequence (DNA): TGTGCCAGTAGAGACAGTCCTATAAGCTACACCTTC. Translated: CASRDSPISYTF.

This clone was observed a single time. The rearrangement uses TRBV4-3 and TRBJ2-1; no reliable D call. Germline V CDR1 and CDR2: LGHNA, YSLEER. V was shortened by 6 bases and J by 2 bases, with 17 bases between the two germline ends. The CDR3 is made up of 16 amino acids. CDR3 sequence reads: CASRVAVRSTYNEQFF. CDR3 in DNA: TGCGCCAGCAGGGTCGCGGTACGGAGTACCTACAATGAGCAGTTCTTC.

V and J are TRBV14 and TRBJ2-5; 7 bases align to TRBD1. The germline CDR1 and CDR2 sequences are SGHDN and FVKESK. V dropped 2 bases and J dropped 6; count of bases not matched to a gene: 3. This CDR3 contains 13 residues. CDR3 DNA sequence: TGTGCCAGCAGCCAAACAGGGGCGAAGACCCAGTACTTC. Translation gives CASSQTGAKTQYF.

This chain joins TRBV6-5 and TRBJ2-7; a possible D gene is TRBD1 (6 bases). The V end lost 10 bases, the J end lost 7 bases, and 17 bases lay between the germline ends. This CDR3 has 12 residues. Germline V gene sequence: CDR1 MNHEY, CDR2 SVGAGI. CDR3 bases: TGTGCCACTGGGGGCCCCCTGGGGGAGCAGTACTTC. Translating it yields CATGGPLGEQYF.

The V gene is TRBV7-3, the J gene TRBJ2-2; D uncertain. Germline CDR1 SGHTA, CDR2 FQGTGA. The CDR3 is made up of 16 amino acids. Deletions cut 0 bases from V and 0 bases from J, with 8 bases between. The CDR3 protein is CASSLTGLANTGELFF. The CDR3 nucleotides are TGTGCCAGCAGCTTAACAGGCCTAGCGAACACCGGGGAGCTGTTTTTT.

V and J are TRBV9 and TRBJ2-1; D is perhaps TRBD2 (6 bases). The CDR3 runs to 16 residues. Germline CDR1 is SGDLS and CDR2 is YYNGEE. V lost 4 bases and J lost 0, with 14 bases in between. The CDR3 DNA is TGTGCCAGCAGCCCCCGTGGACTAATCTCCTACAATGAGCAGTTCTTC. This codes for CASSPRGLISYNEQFF. The complete variable domain, with remaining parts taken from reference TRBV9 and TRBJ2-1, reads DSGVTQTPKHLITATGQRVTLRCSPRSGDLSVYWYQQSLDQGLQFLIQYYNGEERAKGNILERFSAQQFPDLHSELNLSSLELGDSALYFCASSPRGLISYNEQFFGPGTRLTVL.

V is TRBV7-2 and J is TRBJ1-1, with no clear D. Germline CDR1 and CDR2: SGHTA and FQGNSA. V was cut by 3 bases and J by 2 bases, with 10 bases left in between. The CDR3 is made up of 14 amino acids. CDR3 coding DNA: TGTGCCAGCAGCTTGCAGGACGTAAACACTGAAGCTTTCTTT. Translated: CASSLQDVNTEAFF. The full variable domain, completed using reference TRBV7-2 and TRBJ1-1, is GAGVSQSPSNKVTEKGKDVELRCDPISGHTALYWYRQSLGQGLEFLIYFQGNSAPDKSGLPSDRFSAERTGGSVSTLTIQRTQQEDSAVYLCASSLQDVNTEAFFGQGTRLTVV.

This clone occurred a few times. This sequence joins TRBV7-9 and TRBJ1-1; D might be TRBD1 (5 bases). Germline V gene sequence: CDR1 SEHNR, CDR2 FQNEAQ (reference sequence). The length of the CDR3 is 14 residues. V gave up 3 bases and J gave up 3 bases, with 11 bases separating them. CDR3 in DNA: TGTGCCAGCAGCTTTATAGGGGCCGACACTGAAGCTTTCTTT. It translates to CASSFIGADTEAFF.

The chain has TRBV7-6 and TRBJ2-7; weak D call: TRBD1 (5 bases). V was pared by 1 base and J by 2 bases, with 9 bases between. Germline CDR1 and CDR2: SGHVS and FNYEAQ. The CDR3 loop spans 14 amino acids. CDR3 sequence: CASSLGDSTYEQYF. CDR3 nucleotide sequence: TGTGCCAGCAGCTTAGGTGACAGTACCTACGAGCAGTACTTC. Filled out from reference TRBV7-6 and TRBJ2-7, the complete variable domain reads GAGVSQSPRYKVTKRGQDVALRCDPISGHVSLYWYRQALGQGPEFLTYFNYEAQQDKSGLPNDRFSAERPEGSISTLTIQRTEQRDSAMYRCASSLGDSTYEQYFGPGTRLTVT.

The gene calls are TRBV5-1 and TRBJ2-5; the D gene could be TRBD1 or TRBD2 (5 bases each). This CDR3 spans 15 amino acids. Germline CDR1 SGHRS, CDR2 YFSETQ. The V end was cut by 7 bases, the J end by 3 bases, with 19 bases between. This chain's CDR3 is CASRDQTGPEETQYF. The CDR3, as DNA: TGCGCCAGCCGCGACCAAACGGGGCCTGAAGAGACCCAGTACTTC.

The chain couples TRBV13 to TRBJ2-5; 14 nucleotides line up with TRBD2. The CDR3 length is 16 residues. V was pared by 5 bases and J by 5 bases, with 7 bases of the junction left unmatched. CDR1 and CDR2 from the germline V gene are PRHDT and FYEKMQ (reference sequence). CDR3 sequence: CASSGGTSGGYETQYF. In nucleotides, the CDR3 is TGTGCCAGCAGCGGGGGGACTAGCGGGGGTTATGAGACCCAGTACTTC.

The rearrangement links TRBV14 to TRBJ2-5, with a possible D match to TRBD1 (6 bases). The CDR3 length is 14 residues. The germline V gene has CDR1 SGHDN and CDR2 FVKESK. V was shortened by 0 bases and J by 5 bases, with 10 bases between the two germline ends. This CDR3 reads CASSQEGGGETQYF. CDR3 DNA sequence: TGTGCCAGCAGCCAAGAAGGGGGTGGCGAGACCCAGTACTTC.

This rearrangement joins TRBV4-1 to TRBJ1-1, with D hard to call. In germline, CDR1 is MGHRA, CDR2 YSYEKL. Trimming stripped 0 bases from V and 2 bases from J, with 16 bases between. The CDR3 extends over 17 amino acids. CDR3 sequence: CASSQDRSGLYNTEAFF. CDR3 nucleotides: TGCGCCAGCAGCCAAGATCGTTCTGGGTTGTATAACACTGAAGCTTTCTTT.

The sample holds one count of this clone. The genes are TRBV2 and TRBJ1-2, with D possibly matching TRBD1 (5 bases). This CDR3 has 13 residues. Per the germline V gene, CDR1 is SNHLY and CDR2 is FYNNEI. V lost 8 bases and J 4 bases, leaving 14 bases between the germline ends. For the CDR3, the DNA is TGTGCCAGCGGGGGGGATTCAATCTATGGCTACACCTTC. Translated: CASGGDSIYGYTF.